What follows are 15 T cell receptor beta chains derived from one specimen sequenced in a study of blood T cell repertoires in COVID-19. Profiling relied on immunoSEQ multiplex PCR, and the TCRdb table lists in-frame clones only, not all of them. The sample contains more than 80,000 clones, approximately 83% of which appear only once. The sequenced material came from peripheral blood. The receptor source for this set is a woman aged 70 to 79 with acute or convalescent COVID-19.

The chain carries TRBV2 and TRBJ1-6; D remains ambiguous. The CDR3 length is 17 residues. Germline values: CDR1 SNHLY, CDR2 FYNNEI. The V end was cut by 0 bases, the J end by 0 bases, with 9 bases between. The DNA for the CDR3 is TGTGCCAGCAGTGAAGCGGTACAGAGCTCCTATAATTCACCCCTCCACTTT. Translating gives CASSEAVQSSYNSPLHF. Together with reference TRBV2 and TRBJ1-6, the CDR3 gives the full variable domain: EPEVTQTPSHQVTQMGQEVILRCVPISNHLYFYWYRQILGQKVEFLVSFYNNEISEKSEIFDDQFSVERPDGSNFTLKIRSTKLEDSAMYFCASSEAVQSSYNSPLHFGNGTRLTVT.

This chain uses TRBV11-3 with TRBJ2-7; the match to TRBD2 covers 11 bases. Germline V lookup: CDR1 SGHNT, CDR2 YENEEA. The V gene end was trimmed by 5 bases and the J gene end by 6 bases; junction bases not matched to a gene: 9. CDR3 length: 15 amino acids. The CDR3 sequence: CASSPPVSGGGEQYF. DNA of the CDR3: TGTGCCAGCAGCCCCCCGGTTAGCGGGGGGGGCGAGCAGTACTTC.

This clone is medium-sized by share. The CDR3 DNA reads TGTGCCAGCAGCTTATTCCAGTCTGGCTACACCTTC. Encoded protein: CASSLFQSGYTF. This sequence joins TRBV7-9 and TRBJ1-2; D is ambiguous. The germline V gene encodes CDR1 SEHNR and CDR2 FQNEAQ (reference sequence). V lost 2 bases, J lost 7 bases, and 8 bases lay in between. CDR3 size: 12 residues.

The rearrangement uses TRBV18 and TRBJ1-1; D unresolved. The V end lost 1 base, the J end lost 4 bases, and 10 bases lay between the germline ends. CDR3 length: 14 amino acids. CDR1 and CDR2 from the germline V gene are KGHSH and LQKENI. The CDR3 DNA follows: TGTGCCAGCTCACCACGGCAAGAGGGCACTGAAGCTTTCTTT. Its protein product is CASSPRQEGTEAFF.

The chain joins TRBV7-9 to TRBJ2-7; the match to TRBD1 covers 7 bases. Losses at the gene ends were 5 bases for V and 1 base for J; bases not matched to a gene: 5. The CDR3 runs to 14 residues. Per germline, CDR1 SEHNR and CDR2 FQNEAQ (reference sequence). CDR3 sequence (DNA): TGTGCCAGCAGCACTATGGGACAGTCCTACGAGCAGTACTTC. Translated: CASSTMGQSYEQYF. Supplemented by reference TRBV7-9 and TRBJ2-7, the full variable domain reads DTGVSQNPRHKITKRGQNVTFRCDPISEHNRLYWYRQTLGQGPEFLTYFQNEAQLEKSRLLSDRFSAERPKGSFSTLEIQRTEQGDSAMYLCASSTMGQSYEQYFGPGTRLTVT.

The chain uses TRBV27 and TRBJ1-6, with 7 bases matching TRBD1. The V gene end was trimmed by 3 bases and the J gene end by 10 bases; junction bases not matched to a gene: 6. CDR1 is MNHEY and CDR2 is SMNVEV in the germline V gene (reference sequence). There are 14 residues in the CDR3. The CDR3 sequence: CASSFKGAWSPLHF. CDR3 sequence (DNA): TGTGCCAGCAGTTTTAAGGGGGCCTGGTCACCCCTCCACTTT.

The chain employs TRBV29-1 and TRBJ1-1; D not resolved. The germline gives CDR1 SQVTM, CDR2 ANQGSEA. This CDR3 is built from 13 residues. The V end lost 3 bases, the J end lost 2 bases, and 10 bases lay between the germline ends. CDR3 nucleotide sequence: TGCAGCGTTGAGGGTACAGCTAACACTGAAGCTTTCTTT. This translates into CSVEGTANTEAFF. The full variable domain, its missing parts supplied by reference TRBV29-1 and TRBJ1-1, is SAVISQKPSRDICQRGTSLTIQCQVDSQVTMMFWYRQQPGQSLTLIATANQGSEATYESGFVIDKFPISRPNLTFSTLTVSNMSPEDSSIYLCSVEGTANTEAFFGQGTRLTVV.

This clone was observed once. V and J are TRBV7-9 and TRBJ2-7; TRBD2 agrees at 7 bases. Germline trimming cut 1 base from V and 1 base from J; bases unmatched to any gene: 4. Germline CDR1 and CDR2: SEHNR and FQNEAQ (reference sequence). The CDR3 runs 15 residues. CDR3 nucleotide sequence: TGTGCCAGCAGCTTAGGGGGAGGGCTGTCCTACGAGCAGTACTTC. This sequence encodes CASSLGGGLSYEQYF.

Worth noting for this clone: An end of the junction does not agree with germline; a read error may underlie this. This chain connects TRBV18 to TRBJ1-4, with TRBD1 identical over 12 bases. The CDR3 spans 15 residues. The germline V gene encodes CDR1 KGHSH and CDR2 LQKENI. CDR3 protein: CASRGTGGTNEKLFF. CDR3 nucleotide sequence: TGTGCCAGCCGCGGGACAGGGGGCACTAACGAAAAACTGTTTTTT.

The gene calls are TRBV27 and TRBJ1-2; 7 bases align to TRBD1. V lost 3 bases to trimming and J lost 4 bases; unmatched junction nucleotides: 14. Per the germline V gene, CDR1 is MNHEY and CDR2 is SMNVEV (reference sequence). There are 17 residues in the CDR3. CDR3 nucleotide sequence: TGTGCCAGCAGTTTTTCGCTTACAGGGGTCTTCGTCTATGGCTACACCTTC. It encodes CASSFSLTGVFVYGYTF.

The chain employs TRBV19 and TRBJ2-2; 9 bases align to TRBD1. Germline V gene sequence: CDR1 LNHDA, CDR2 SQIVND (reference sequence). After removal of 6 bases from V and 2 bases from J, the junction contained 16 bases not matched to a gene. This CDR3 comprises 19 residues. The DNA of the CDR3 is TGTGCCAGTAGCGATGTTCCCGGGACAGGGTCAATTAACACCGGGGAGCTGTTTTTT. It translates to CASSDVPGTGSINTGELFF.

This chain joins TRBV10-3 and TRBJ2-1; 10 nucleotides align to TRBD2. Germline V gene lookup returns CDR1 ENHRY and CDR2 SYGVKD. CDR3 length: 17 residues. V trimming: 6 bases; J trimming: 6 bases; junction bases outside the gene matches: 14. The CDR3 DNA is TGTGCCATCAGAGGGAACGGGGAGCGGGGGGGCCCCAATGAGCAGTTCTTC. As protein: CAIRGNGERGGPNEQFF.

V and J are TRBV2 and TRBJ2-7, with D perhaps matching TRBD1 (6 bases). CDR3 length: 13 amino acids. The V end was cut by 4 bases, the J end by 4 bases, with 11 bases between. Germline CDR1 reads SNHLY; CDR2 reads FYNNEI. The CDR3 spells CASSGTVSYEQYF. CDR3 nucleotide sequence: TGTGCCAGCAGTGGGACAGTATCGTACGAGCAGTACTTC.

This clone was counted only a few times. The chain links TRBV18 to TRBJ2-7; a weak D match, TRBD2 (6 bases). The germline gives CDR1 KGHSH, CDR2 LQKENI. This CDR3 is built from 14 residues. Trimming removed 0 bases from V and 5 bases from J, with 11 bases in between. The CDR3 DNA sequence: TGTGCCAGCTCACCACCGGGGGGACTCCACGAGCAGTACTTC. It encodes CASSPPGGLHEQYF.

The chain couples TRBV7-8 to TRBJ1-5; D possibly corresponds to TRBD1 (5 bases). The V gene's germline CDR1 is SGHVS and CDR2 FQNEAQ. V was trimmed by 5 bases and J by 4 bases, leaving 15 bases between them. CDR3 length: 15 residues. CDR3 DNA sequence: TGTGCCAGCAGCCCACGCGGGACTGAGAATCAGCCCCAGCATTTT. Translation gives CASSPRGTENQPQHF.